This TCR beta chain was captured in a study of cytomegalovirus exposure and HLA in healthy donors. Findings and limits, study-wide: The study flagged around 150 TCR beta chains as cytomegalovirus-associated.

A note on this clone: Its antigen is currently unknown.

Each of the donors was a healthy bone marrow donor. Germline CDR1 MRHNA, CDR2 SNTAGT. Trimming removed 3 bases at V and 7 bases at J, with 6 bases between. The CDR3 runs to 11 residues. The PCR employed 60 Vbeta primers together with 13 Jbeta primers. Clones were sequenced by immunoSEQ multiplex PCR, and TCRdb holds only the in-frame ones, with some missing. Seen here are 250,000 to 350,000 clones, approximately 80% observed once, and the top ten hold about 0.3%. The source of this sequence is a girl under 10 years old in good health and CMV-seronegative. Sequencing was carried out using PBMCs. The chain has TRBV6-4 and TRBJ1-1; unclear D gene. The CDR3 DNA reads as TGTGCCAGCAGTGATGGGAGTGAAGCTTTCTTT. This sequence encodes CASSDGSEAFF.